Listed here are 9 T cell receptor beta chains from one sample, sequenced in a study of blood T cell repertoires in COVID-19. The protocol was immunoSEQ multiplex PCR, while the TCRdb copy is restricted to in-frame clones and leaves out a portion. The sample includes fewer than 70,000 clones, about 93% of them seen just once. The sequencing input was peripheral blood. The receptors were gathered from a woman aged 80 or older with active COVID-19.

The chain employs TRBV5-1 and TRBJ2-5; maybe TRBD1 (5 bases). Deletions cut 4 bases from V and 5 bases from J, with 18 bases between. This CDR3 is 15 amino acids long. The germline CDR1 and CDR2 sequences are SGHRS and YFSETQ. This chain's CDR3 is CASSPGDRPGETQYF. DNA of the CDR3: TGCGCCAGCAGCCCCGGAGACCGCCCAGGGGAGACCCAGTACTTC.

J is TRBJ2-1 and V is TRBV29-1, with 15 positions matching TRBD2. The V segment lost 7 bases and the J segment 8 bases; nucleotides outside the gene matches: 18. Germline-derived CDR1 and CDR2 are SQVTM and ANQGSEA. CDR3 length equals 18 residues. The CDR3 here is CSAPDHRTSGGAGDEQFF. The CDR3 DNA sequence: TGCAGCGCCCCAGACCATCGGACTAGCGGGGGGGCTGGCGATGAGCAGTTCTTC.

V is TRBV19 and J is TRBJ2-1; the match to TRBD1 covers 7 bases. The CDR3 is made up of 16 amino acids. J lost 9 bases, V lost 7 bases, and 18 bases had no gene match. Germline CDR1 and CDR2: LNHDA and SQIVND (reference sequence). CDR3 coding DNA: TGTGCCAGTATCTCCCAAGGGACAAGGCACAGGGGTGAGCAGTTCTTC. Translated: CASISQGTRHRGEQFF.

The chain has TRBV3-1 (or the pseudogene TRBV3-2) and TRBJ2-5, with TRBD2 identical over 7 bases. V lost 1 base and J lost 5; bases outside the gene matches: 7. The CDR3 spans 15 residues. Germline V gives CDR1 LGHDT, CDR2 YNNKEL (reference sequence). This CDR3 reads CASSQVAGAGETQYF. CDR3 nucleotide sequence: TGTGCCAGCAGCCAAGTCGCGGGAGCGGGGGAGACCCAGTACTTC.

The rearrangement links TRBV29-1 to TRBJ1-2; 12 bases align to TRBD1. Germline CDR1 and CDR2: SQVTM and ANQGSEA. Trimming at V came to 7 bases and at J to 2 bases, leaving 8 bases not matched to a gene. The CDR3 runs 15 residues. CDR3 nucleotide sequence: TGCAGCGAGGGGCGAGGGACAGGGGGCAACTATGGCTACACCTTC. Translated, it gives CSEGRGTGGNYGYTF.

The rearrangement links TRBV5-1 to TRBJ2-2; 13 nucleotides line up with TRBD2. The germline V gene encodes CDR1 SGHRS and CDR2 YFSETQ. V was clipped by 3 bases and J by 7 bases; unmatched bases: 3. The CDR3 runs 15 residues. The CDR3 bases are TGCGCCAGCAGCTACGGGACTAGCGGGAACGGGGAGCTGTTTTTT. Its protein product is CASSYGTSGNGELFF.

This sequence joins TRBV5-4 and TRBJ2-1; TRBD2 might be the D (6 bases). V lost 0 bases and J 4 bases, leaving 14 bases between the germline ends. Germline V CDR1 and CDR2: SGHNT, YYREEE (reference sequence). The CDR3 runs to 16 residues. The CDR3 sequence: CASSLEVGAGYNEQFF. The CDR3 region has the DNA TGTGCCAGCAGCTTGGAGGTTGGTGCGGGATACAATGAGCAGTTCTTC.

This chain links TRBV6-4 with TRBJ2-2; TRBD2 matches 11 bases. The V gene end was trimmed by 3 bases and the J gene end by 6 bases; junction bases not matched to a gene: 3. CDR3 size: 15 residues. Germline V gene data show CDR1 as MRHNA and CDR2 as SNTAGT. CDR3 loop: CASSEVAGGPGELFF. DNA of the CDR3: TGTGCCAGCAGTGAAGTAGCGGGAGGGCCCGGGGAGCTGTTTTTT.

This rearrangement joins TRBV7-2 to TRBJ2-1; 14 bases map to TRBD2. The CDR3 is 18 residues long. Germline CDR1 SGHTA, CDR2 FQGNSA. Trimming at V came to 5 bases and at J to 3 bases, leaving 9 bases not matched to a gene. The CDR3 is CASSGRTSGRSLYNEQFF. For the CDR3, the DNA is TGTGCCAGCAGCGGCAGGACTAGCGGGAGGTCCCTCTACAATGAGCAGTTCTTC.